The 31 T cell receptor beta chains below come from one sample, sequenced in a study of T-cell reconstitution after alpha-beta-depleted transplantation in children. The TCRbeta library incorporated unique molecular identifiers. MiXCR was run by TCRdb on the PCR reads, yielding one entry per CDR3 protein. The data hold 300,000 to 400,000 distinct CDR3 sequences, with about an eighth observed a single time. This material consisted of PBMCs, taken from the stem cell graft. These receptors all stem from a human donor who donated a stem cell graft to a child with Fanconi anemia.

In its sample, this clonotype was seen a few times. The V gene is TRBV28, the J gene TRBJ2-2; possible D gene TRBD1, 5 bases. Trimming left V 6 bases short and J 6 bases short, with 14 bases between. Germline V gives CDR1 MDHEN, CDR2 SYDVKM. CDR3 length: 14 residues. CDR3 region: CASRPQGWAGELFF. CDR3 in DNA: TGTGCCAGCAGGCCTCAGGGTTGGGCCGGGGAGCTGTTTTTT.

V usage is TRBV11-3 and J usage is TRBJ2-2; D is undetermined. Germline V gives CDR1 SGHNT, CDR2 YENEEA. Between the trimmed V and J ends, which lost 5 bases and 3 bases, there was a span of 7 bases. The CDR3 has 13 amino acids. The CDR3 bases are TGTGCCAGCAGCGAAAAATACACCGGGGAGCTGTTTTTT. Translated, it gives CASSEKYTGELFF.

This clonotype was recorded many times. The CDR3 coding sequence is TGTGCCAGCAGTGGCTTACTAGCGGACAAGGCAGATACGCAGTATTTT. The encoded protein is CASSGLLADKADTQYF. The J gene is TRBJ2-3, the V gene TRBV25-1, with 8 bases that match TRBD2. Trimming removed 4 bases from V and 4 bases from J; junction bases left unmatched: 10. The CDR3 is made up of 16 amino acids. CDR1 and CDR2 from the germline V gene are MGHDK and SYGVNS.

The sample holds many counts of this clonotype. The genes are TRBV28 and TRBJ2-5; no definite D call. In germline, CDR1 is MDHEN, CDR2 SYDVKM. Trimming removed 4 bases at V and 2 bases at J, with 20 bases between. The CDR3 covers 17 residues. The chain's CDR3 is CASSSPSSNRLQETQYF. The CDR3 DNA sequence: TGTGCCAGCAGTTCCCCCTCATCAAATAGGCTGCAAGAGACCCAGTACTTC.

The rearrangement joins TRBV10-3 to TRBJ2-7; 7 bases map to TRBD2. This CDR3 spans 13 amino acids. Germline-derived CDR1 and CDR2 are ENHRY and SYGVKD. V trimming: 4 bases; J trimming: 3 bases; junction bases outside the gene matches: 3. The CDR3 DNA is TGTGCCATCAGTGCGGGCGGGGGCTACGAGCAGTACTTC. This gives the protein CAISAGGGYEQYF.

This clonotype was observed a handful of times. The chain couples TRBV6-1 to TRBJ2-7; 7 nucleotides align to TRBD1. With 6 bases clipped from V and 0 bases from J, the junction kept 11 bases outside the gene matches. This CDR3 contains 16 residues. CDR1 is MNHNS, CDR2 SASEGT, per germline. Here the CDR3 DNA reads TGTGCCAGCAGCCCGAGTAGGACAGGAGGCTCCTACGAGCAGTACTTC. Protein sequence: CASSPSRTGGSYEQYF.

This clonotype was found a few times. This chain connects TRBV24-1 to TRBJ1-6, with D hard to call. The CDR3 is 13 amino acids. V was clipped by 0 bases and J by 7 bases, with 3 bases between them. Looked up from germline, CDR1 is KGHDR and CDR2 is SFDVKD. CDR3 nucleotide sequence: TGTGCCACCAGTGATTTGAAGAATTCACCCCTCCACTTT. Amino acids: CATSDLKNSPLHF.

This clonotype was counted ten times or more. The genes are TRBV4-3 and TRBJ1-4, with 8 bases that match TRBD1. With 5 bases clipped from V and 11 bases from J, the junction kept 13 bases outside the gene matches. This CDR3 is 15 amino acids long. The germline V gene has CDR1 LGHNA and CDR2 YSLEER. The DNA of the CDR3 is TGCGCCAGCAGCAAGACCGGGACAGGCTCGCAGAAACTGTTTTTT. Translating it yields CASSKTGTGSQKLFF.

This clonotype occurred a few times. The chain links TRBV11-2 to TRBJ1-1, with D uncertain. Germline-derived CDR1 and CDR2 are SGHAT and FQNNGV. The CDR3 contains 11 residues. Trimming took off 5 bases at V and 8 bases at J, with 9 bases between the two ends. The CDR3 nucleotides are TGTGCCAGCAGCCCCTCACGAGAAGCTTTCTTT. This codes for CASSPSREAFF.

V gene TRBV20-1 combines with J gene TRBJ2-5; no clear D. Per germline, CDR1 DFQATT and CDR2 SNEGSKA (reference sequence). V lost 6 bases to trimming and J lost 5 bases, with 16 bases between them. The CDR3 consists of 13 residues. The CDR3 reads CSASPQVLETQYF. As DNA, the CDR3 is TGCAGTGCCAGTCCCCAAGTGCTGGAGACCCAGTACTTC.

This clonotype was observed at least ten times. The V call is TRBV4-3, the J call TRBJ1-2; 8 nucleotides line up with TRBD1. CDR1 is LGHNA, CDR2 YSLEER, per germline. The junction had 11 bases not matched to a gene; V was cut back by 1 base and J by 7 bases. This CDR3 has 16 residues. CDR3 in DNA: TGCGCCAGCAGCCAAGCGTCCGGGGCAGGGGGCGGTGGCTACACCTTC. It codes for CASSQASGAGGGGYTF.

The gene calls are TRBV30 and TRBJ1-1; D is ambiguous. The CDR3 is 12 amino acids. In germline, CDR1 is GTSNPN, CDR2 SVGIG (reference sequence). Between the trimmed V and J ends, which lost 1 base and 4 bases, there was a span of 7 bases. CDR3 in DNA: TGTGCCTGGAGTGACAGTAGCACTGAAGCTTTCTTT. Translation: CAWSDSSTEAFF.

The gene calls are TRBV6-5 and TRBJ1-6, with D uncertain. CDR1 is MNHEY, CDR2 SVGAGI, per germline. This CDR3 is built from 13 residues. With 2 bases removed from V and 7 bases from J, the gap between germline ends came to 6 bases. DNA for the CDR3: TGTGCCAGCAGTTACGATACCAATTCACCCCTCCACTTT. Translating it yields CASSYDTNSPLHF.

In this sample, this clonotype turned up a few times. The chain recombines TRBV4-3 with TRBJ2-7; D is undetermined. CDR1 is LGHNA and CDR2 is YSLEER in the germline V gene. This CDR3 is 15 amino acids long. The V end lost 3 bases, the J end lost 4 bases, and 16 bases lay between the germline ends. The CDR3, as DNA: TGCGCCAGCAGCCACACCTTGGACGGAGCTTACGAGCAGTACTTC. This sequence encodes CASSHTLDGAYEQYF.

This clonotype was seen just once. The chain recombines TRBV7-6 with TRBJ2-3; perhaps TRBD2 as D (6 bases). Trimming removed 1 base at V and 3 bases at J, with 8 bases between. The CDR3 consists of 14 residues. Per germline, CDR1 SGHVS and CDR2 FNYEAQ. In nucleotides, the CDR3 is TGTGCCAGCAGCTTAGAACTAGCTACAGATACGCAGTATTTT. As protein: CASSLELATDTQYF.

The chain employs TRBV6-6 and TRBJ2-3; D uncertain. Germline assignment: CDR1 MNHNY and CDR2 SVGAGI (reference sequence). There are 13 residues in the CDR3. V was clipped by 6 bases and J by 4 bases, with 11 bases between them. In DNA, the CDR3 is TGTGCCAGCAGGGACCAAAGCGCAGATACGCAGTATTTT. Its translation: CASRDQSADTQYF.

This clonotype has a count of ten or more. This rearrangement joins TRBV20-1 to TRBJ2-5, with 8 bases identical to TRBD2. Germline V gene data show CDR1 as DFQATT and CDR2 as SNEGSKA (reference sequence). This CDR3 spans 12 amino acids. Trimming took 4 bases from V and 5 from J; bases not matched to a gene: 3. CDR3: CSATSGPETQYF. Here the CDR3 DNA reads TGCAGTGCTACTAGCGGGCCGGAGACCCAGTACTTC.

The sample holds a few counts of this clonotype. CDR3 DNA: TGTGCCAGCAGCGGGGGGATCTCAGATACGCAGTATTTT. This encodes CASSGGISDTQYF. The chain links TRBV2 to TRBJ2-3; 7 bases match TRBD2. CDR1 and CDR2 (germline): SNHLY, FYNNEI. This CDR3 is built from 13 residues. Trimming at V came to 6 bases and at J to 4 bases, leaving 4 bases not matched to a gene.

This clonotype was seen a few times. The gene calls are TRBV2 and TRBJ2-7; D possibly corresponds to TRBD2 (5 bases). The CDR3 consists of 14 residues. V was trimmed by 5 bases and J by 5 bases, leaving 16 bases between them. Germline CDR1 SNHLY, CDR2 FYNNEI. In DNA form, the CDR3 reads TGTGCCAGCAGTTCCCGGCCCCCCGGGGACGAGCAGTACTTC. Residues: CASSSRPPGDEQYF.

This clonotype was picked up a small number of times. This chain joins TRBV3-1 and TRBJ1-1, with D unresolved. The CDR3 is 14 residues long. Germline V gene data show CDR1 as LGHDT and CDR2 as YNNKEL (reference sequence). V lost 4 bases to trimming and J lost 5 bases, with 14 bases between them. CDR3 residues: CASSPAGYGTEAFF. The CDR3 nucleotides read TGTGCCAGCAGCCCAGCGGGGTATGGAACTGAAGCTTTCTTT.

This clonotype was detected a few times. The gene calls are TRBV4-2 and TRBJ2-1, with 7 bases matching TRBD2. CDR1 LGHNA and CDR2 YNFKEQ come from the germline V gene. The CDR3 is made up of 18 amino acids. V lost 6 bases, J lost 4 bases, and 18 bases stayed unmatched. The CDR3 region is CASRHYLIAGAKYNEQFF. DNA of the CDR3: TGTGCCAGCAGACATTACCTAATAGCGGGTGCAAAGTACAATGAGCAGTTCTTC.

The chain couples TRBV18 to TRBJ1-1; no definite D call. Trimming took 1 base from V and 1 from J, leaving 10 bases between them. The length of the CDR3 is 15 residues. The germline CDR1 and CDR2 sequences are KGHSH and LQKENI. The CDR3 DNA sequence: TGTGCCAGCTCACCACTCCCGGGCGGGAACACTGAAGCTTTCTTT. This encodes CASSPLPGGNTEAFF.

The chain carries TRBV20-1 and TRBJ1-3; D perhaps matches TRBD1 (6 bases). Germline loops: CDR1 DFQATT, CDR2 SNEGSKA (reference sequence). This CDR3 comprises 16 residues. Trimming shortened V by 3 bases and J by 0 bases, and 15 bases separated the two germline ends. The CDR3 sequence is CSASATGSYSGNTIYF. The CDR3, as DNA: TGCAGTGCTAGTGCCACAGGGTCTTACTCTGGAAACACCATATATTTT.

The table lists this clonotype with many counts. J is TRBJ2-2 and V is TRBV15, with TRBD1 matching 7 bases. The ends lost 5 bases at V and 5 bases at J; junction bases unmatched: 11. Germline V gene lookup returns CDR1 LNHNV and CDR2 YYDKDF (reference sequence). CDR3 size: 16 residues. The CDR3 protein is CATSDTQGQGTGELFF. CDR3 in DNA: TGTGCCACCAGCGACACACAGGGGCAGGGGACCGGGGAGCTGTTTTTT. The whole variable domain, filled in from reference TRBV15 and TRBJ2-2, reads DAMVIQNPRYQVTQFGKPVTLSCSQTLNHNVMYWYQQKSSQAPKLLFHYYDKDFNNEADTPDNFQSRRPNTSFCFLDIRSPGLGDTAMYLCATSDTQGQGTGELFFGEGSRLTVL.

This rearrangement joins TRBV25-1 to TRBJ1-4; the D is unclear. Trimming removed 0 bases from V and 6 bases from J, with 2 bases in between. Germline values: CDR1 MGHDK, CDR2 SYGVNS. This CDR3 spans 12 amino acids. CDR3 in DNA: TGTGCCAGCAGTGAATATGATGAAAAACTGTTTTTT. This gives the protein CASSEYDEKLFF.

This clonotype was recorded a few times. The CDR3 reads CASSVGSASRETQYF. CDR3 DNA sequence: TGTGCCAGCAGCGTCGGGTCCGCGAGTCGAGAGACCCAGTACTTC. The V and J genes are TRBV9 and TRBJ2-5, with D unresolved. Deletions cut 2 bases from V and 4 bases from J, with 15 bases between. This CDR3 has 15 residues. The V gene's germline CDR1 is SGDLS and CDR2 YYNGEE.

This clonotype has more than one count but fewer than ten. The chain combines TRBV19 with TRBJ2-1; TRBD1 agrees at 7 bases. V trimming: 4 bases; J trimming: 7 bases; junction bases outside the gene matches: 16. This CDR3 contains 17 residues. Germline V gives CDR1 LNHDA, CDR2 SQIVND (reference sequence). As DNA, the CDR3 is TGTGCCAGTAGTAAGACCGACAGGGCCCTTTCCCGGAATGAGCAGTTCTTC. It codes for CASSKTDRALSRNEQFF.

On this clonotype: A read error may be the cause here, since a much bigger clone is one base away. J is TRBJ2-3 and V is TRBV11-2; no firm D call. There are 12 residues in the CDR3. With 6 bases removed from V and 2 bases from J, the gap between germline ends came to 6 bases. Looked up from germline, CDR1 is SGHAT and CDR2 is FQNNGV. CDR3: CASRGSTDTQYF. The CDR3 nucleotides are TGTGCCAGCAGAGGATCCACAGATACGCAGTATTTT.

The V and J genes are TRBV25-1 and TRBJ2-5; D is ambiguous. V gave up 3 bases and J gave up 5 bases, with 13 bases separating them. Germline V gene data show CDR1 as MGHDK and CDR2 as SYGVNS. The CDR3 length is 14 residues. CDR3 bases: TGTGCCAGCAGTGATTGGGCCCATTGGGAGACCCAGTACTTC. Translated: CASSDWAHWETQYF.

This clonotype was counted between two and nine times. In DNA form, the CDR3 reads TGCAGTGCTCAAGGGGGGACTAGTTCGATCGAGACCCAGTACTTC. The encoded protein is CSAQGGTSSIETQYF. The genes are TRBV20-1 and TRBJ2-5; 8 bases align to TRBD2. Germline CDR1 and CDR2: DFQATT and SNEGSKA (reference sequence). The CDR3 consists of 15 residues. V shed 5 bases, J shed 5 bases, and the junction held 13 bases outside the gene matches.

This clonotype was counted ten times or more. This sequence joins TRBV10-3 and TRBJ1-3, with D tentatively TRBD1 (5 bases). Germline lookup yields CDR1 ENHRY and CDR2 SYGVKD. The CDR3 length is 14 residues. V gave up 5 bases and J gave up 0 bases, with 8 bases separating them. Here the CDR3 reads CAISQGDSGNTIYF. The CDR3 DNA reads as TGTGCCATCAGTCAGGGCGACTCTGGAAACACCATATATTTT.